The following is a T cell receptor (beta chain) sequence with its context. What it binds is not known. This entry belongs to a study of T cell repertoires in cytomegalovirus infection. Germline V gene sequence: CDR1 DFQATT, CDR2 SNEGSKA (reference sequence). The CDR3 extends over 14 amino acids. V lost 3 bases, J lost 7 bases, and 9 bases stayed unmatched. TCRdb recomputed calls from the reads with MiXCR, one row per CDR3 protein. The sample lists fewer than 1,000,000 distinct CDR3 sequences, approximately 31% occurring once. The material sequenced was cultured CD8+ T cells from PBMCs, taken from culture after CMV antigen stimulation. The receptor comes from a human donor in good health (CMV status not recorded). Some clones in this sample may be carry-over from other donors' samples. The J gene is TRBJ2-1, the V gene TRBV20-1, with 7 nucleotides matching TRBD1. The DNA of the CDR3 is TGCAGTGCTAGGGGGACAGTGCGGTTTAATGAGCAGTTCTTC. This gives the protein CSARGTVRFNEQFF.